This entry lists 10 T cell receptor beta chains sequenced from one sample in a study of OX40 agonist ivuxolimab in advanced cancers. Assay used: immunoSEQ multiplex PCR; TCRdb lists only in-frame clones, some missing. This sample has 60,000 to 70,000 clones, with about 79% found just once. Source: CD4+ or CD8+ T cells sorted from blood, taken in a trial of the OX40 agonist ivuxolimab. Every receptor here comes from an adult with an advanced solid tumor such as melanoma, head and neck, liver or kidney cancer.

This chain uses TRBV18 with TRBJ2-7; D ambiguous. The CDR3 sequence is 16 residues long. In germline, CDR1 is KGHSH, CDR2 LQKENI. The V gene lost 3 bases and the J gene lost 0 bases, with 15 bases spanning the gap. The DNA of the CDR3 is TGTGCCAGCTCACCCGCCGGGCTCCGACTCTCCTACGAGCAGTACTTC. It encodes CASSPAGLRLSYEQYF. The entire variable domain, with the rest obtained from reference TRBV18 and TRBJ2-7, is as follows: NAGVMQNPRHLVRRRGQEARLRCSPMKGHSHVYWYRQLPEEGLKFMVYLQKENIIDESGMPKERFSAEFPKEGPSILRIQQVVRGDSAAYFCASSPAGLRLSYEQYFGPGTRLTVT.

The chain recombines TRBV28 with TRBJ1-1; 9 bases agree with TRBD1. Germline V gives CDR1 MDHEN, CDR2 SYDVKM. The CDR3 totals 14 residues. Trimming at V came to 2 bases and at J to 7 bases, leaving 5 bases not matched to a gene. The CDR3 region is CASSLPDRGREAFF. The CDR3 DNA is TGTGCCAGCAGTTTACCGGACAGGGGACGTGAAGCTTTCTTT.

This chain joins TRBV7-9 and TRBJ1-4; D might be TRBD1 (6 bases). The CDR3 runs to 16 residues. Germline CDR1 reads SEHNR; CDR2 reads FQNEAQ (reference sequence). Trimming took 5 bases from V and 5 from J, leaving 18 bases between them. The CDR3 here is CASSPPGQGLNEKLFF. DNA for the CDR3: TGTGCCAGCAGCCCCCCCGGGCAGGGGCTCAATGAAAAACTGTTTTTT.

The V and J genes are TRBV9 and TRBJ2-5; the match to TRBD1 covers 7 bases. V dropped 2 bases and J dropped 5; count of bases not matched to a gene: 9. Per the germline V gene, CDR1 is SGDLS and CDR2 is YYNGEE. The CDR3 covers 15 residues. CDR3: CASSVRGGSGETQYF. In DNA, the CDR3 is TGTGCCAGCAGCGTCCGAGGGGGCTCGGGTGAGACCCAGTACTTC.

This clone was counted between two and nine times. The DNA of the CDR3 is TGTGCCTGGAGTCTTGGGGAGCAAGAGACCCAGTACTTC. Translated: CAWSLGEQETQYF. This rearrangement joins TRBV30 to TRBJ2-5; weak D call: TRBD2 (5 bases). Trimming left V 2 bases short and J 2 bases short, with 9 bases between. This CDR3 comprises 13 residues. Germline-derived CDR1 and CDR2 are GTSNPN and SVGIG (reference sequence).

This clone was seen only once. The V and J genes are TRBV7-9 and TRBJ2-1; no clear D gene. CDR1 SEHNR and CDR2 FQNEAQ come from the germline V gene (reference sequence). Trimming shortened V by 5 bases and J by 9 bases, and 8 bases separated the two germline ends. The CDR3 totals 11 residues. This chain's CDR3 is CASSTRGEQFF. The CDR3 bases are TGTGCCAGCAGCACGAGAGGTGAGCAGTTCTTC.

V usage is TRBV7-2 and J usage is TRBJ2-7; 11 bases map to TRBD2. The V gene's germline CDR1 is SGHTA and CDR2 FQGNSA. With V trimmed by 5 bases and J by 0 bases, 6 bases remained unmatched. This CDR3 has 16 residues. Here the CDR3 reads CASSPGLADPSYEQYF. CDR3 bases: TGTGCCAGCAGCCCGGGACTAGCGGACCCCTCCTACGAGCAGTACTTC.

The chain employs TRBV2 and TRBJ2-7, with TRBD1 as a possible D gene (6 bases). The CDR3 is 17 residues long. Germline CDR1 and CDR2: SNHLY and FYNNEI. Trimming left V 2 bases short and J 0 bases short, with 17 bases between. The CDR3 protein is CASSEFLLRDTSYEQYF. The CDR3, as DNA: TGTGCCAGCAGTGAATTCCTCCTCCGGGACACCTCCTACGAGCAGTACTTC.

The CDR3 sequence: CASGRGNEQFF. The CDR3 nucleotides are TGTGCCAGCGGAAGGGGAAATGAGCAGTTCTTC. The chain employs TRBV6-5 and TRBJ2-1; possibly TRBD1 for D (5 bases). Trimming pared 8 bases from V and 7 bases from J, leaving 9 bases between. CDR1 and CDR2 (germline): MNHEY, SVGAGI. This CDR3 is built from 11 residues.

The V and J genes are TRBV7-3 and TRBJ2-1, with a weak D call TRBD1 (6 bases). The CDR3 has 15 amino acids. Germline lookup yields CDR1 SGHTA and CDR2 FQGTGA. V lost 5 bases and J 1 base, leaving 12 bases between the germline ends. The CDR3 DNA sequence: TGTGCCAGCAGCCCGACAGGTGGGTCCTACAATGAGCAGTTCTTC. Encoded protein: CASSPTGGSYNEQFF.